What follows are 16 T cell receptor beta chains derived from one specimen sequenced in a study of blood T cell repertoires in COVID-19. The protocol was immunoSEQ multiplex PCR, while the TCRdb copy is restricted to in-frame clones and leaves out a portion. The table records 180,000 or so clones, roughly 89% of them present only once. Sequencing was performed on peripheral blood. All receptors derive from a woman aged 45-60 years with acute or convalescent COVID-19.

The chain is built from TRBV4-1 and TRBJ1-4, with TRBD1 as a possible D gene (6 bases). The CDR3 is 17 amino acids. Germline CDR1 MGHRA, CDR2 YSYEKL. The V and J ends lost 0 bases and 5 bases respectively, with 16 bases between them. DNA for the CDR3: TGCGCCAGCAGCCAAGATAGGGGTACAGGGAGAAATGAAAAACTGTTTTTT. Residues: CASSQDRGTGRNEKLFF.

This chain uses TRBV11-1 with TRBJ1-6; tentatively, D is TRBD1 (6 bases). V lost 2 bases and J lost 8, with 7 bases in between. The CDR3 runs 13 residues. Germline CDR1 SGHAT, CDR2 FQDESV (reference sequence). The CDR3 protein is CASSLSGDSPLHF. CDR3 bases: TGTGCCAGCAGCTTATCAGGGGATTCACCCCTCCACTTT.

This clone was picked up one time. V usage is TRBV5-1 and J usage is TRBJ1-1, with D unclear. The V gene's germline CDR1 is SGHRS and CDR2 YFSETQ. Trimming shortened V by 2 bases and J by 1 base, and 6 bases separated the two germline ends. The CDR3 totals 13 residues. The CDR3 coding sequence is TGCGCCAGCAGCTTTGAGTCGAACACTGAAGCTTTCTTT. It specifies CASSFESNTEAFF. The whole variable domain, remainder taken from reference TRBV5-1 and TRBJ1-1, is KAGVTQTPRYLIKTRGQQVTLSCSPISGHRSVSWYQQTPGQGLQFLFEYFSETQRNKGNFPGRFSGRQFSNSRSEMNVSTLELGDSALYLCASSFESNTEAFFGQGTRLTVV.

The chain couples TRBV11-3 to TRBJ1-6; 9 bases are shared with TRBD1. This CDR3 contains 15 residues. After removal of 5 bases from V and 11 bases from J, the junction contained 10 bases not matched to a gene. CDR1 and CDR2 from the germline V gene are SGHNT and YENEEA. The DNA of the CDR3 is TGTGCCAGCAGCCGCGACAGGGGGGAAGTAACACCCCTCCACTTT. Its translation is CASSRDRGEVTPLHF.

This clone has only one observation. The chain links TRBV5-1 to TRBJ2-1; 13 positions agree with TRBD2. Losses at the gene ends were 1 base for V and 1 base for J; bases not matched to a gene: 8. Germline CDR1 reads SGHRS; CDR2 reads YFSETQ. The CDR3 extends over 19 amino acids. In DNA form, the CDR3 reads TGCGCCAGCAGCTTGTTCTCCGGACTAGCGGGAGAATCCTACAATGAGCAGTTCTTC. This sequence encodes CASSLFSGLAGESYNEQFF. The variable domain in full, with the rest retrieved from reference TRBV5-1 and TRBJ2-1, is KAGVTQTPRYLIKTRGQQVTLSCSPISGHRSVSWYQQTPGQGLQFLFEYFSETQRNKGNFPGRFSGRQFSNSRSEMNVSTLELGDSALYLCASSLFSGLAGESYNEQFFGPGTRLTVL.

The gene calls are TRBV6-5 and TRBJ1-2, with a possible D match to TRBD1 (6 bases). This CDR3 comprises 13 residues. Trimming removed 6 bases at V and 2 bases at J, with 10 bases between. Germline assignment: CDR1 MNHEY and CDR2 SVGAGI. CDR3 DNA: TGTGCCAGCAGCTTCGACAGGAACTATGGCTACACCTTC. Its protein is CASSFDRNYGYTF.

V is TRBV3-1 (or the pseudogene TRBV3-2) and J is TRBJ2-1, with 9 bases identical to TRBD2. This CDR3 region has 14 residues. Germline lookup yields CDR1 LGHDT and CDR2 YNNKEL (reference sequence). With 6 bases clipped from V and 4 bases from J, the junction kept 4 bases outside the gene matches. The CDR3 loop reads CASSRAGGYNEQFF. The DNA for the CDR3 is TGTGCCAGCAGTAGAGCGGGGGGTTACAATGAGCAGTTCTTC.

The genes are TRBV18 and TRBJ1-1, with 7 bases matching TRBD1. V shed 4 bases and J 4 bases; nucleotides not matched to a gene: 6. CDR3 length equals 14 residues. Per the germline V gene, CDR1 is KGHSH and CDR2 is LQKENI. CDR3 in amino acids: CASSQQGWSTEAFF. The CDR3 DNA follows: TGTGCCAGCTCACAACAGGGGTGGAGCACTGAAGCTTTCTTT.

The chain couples TRBV11-3 to TRBJ2-2, with TRBD2 matching 13 bases. Looked up from germline, CDR1 is SGHNT and CDR2 is YENEEA. The CDR3 has 14 amino acids. Losses at the gene ends were 10 bases for V and 6 bases for J; bases not matched to a gene: 5. The CDR3 loop reads CATPGLAGSGELFF. Written as DNA, the CDR3 is TGTGCCACTCCGGGACTAGCGGGATCCGGGGAGCTGTTTTTT.

DNA of the CDR3: TGTGCCAGCAGCCAAGAAGGCCAGGGCGGGGGTGAAAAACTGTTTTTT. It is translated as CASSQEGQGGGEKLFF. The chain is built from TRBV3-1 (or the pseudogene TRBV3-2) and TRBJ1-4; D might be TRBD1 (5 bases). The CDR3 length is 16 residues. In germline, CDR1 is LGHDT, CDR2 YNNKEL (reference sequence). The V end lost 0 bases, the J end lost 7 bases, and 15 bases lay between the germline ends.

V usage is TRBV3-1 (or the pseudogene TRBV3-2) and J usage is TRBJ1-1; 7 bases agree with TRBD1. Germline V CDR1 and CDR2: LGHDT, YNNKEL (reference sequence). Trimming cost V 0 bases and J 6 bases; bases outside gene matches: 7. The CDR3 contains 15 residues. CDR3 sequence reads: CASSQEPRGIPEAFF. The DNA of the CDR3 is TGTGCCAGCAGCCAAGAGCCCAGGGGGATACCTGAAGCTTTCTTT.

V usage is TRBV12-3 or TRBV12-4 and J usage is TRBJ2-2, with D unclear. The CDR3 is 12 residues long. The V and J ends lost 2 bases and 6 bases respectively, with 4 bases between them. The DNA of the CDR3 is TGTGCCAGCAGTTTACCTCCCGGGGAGCTGTTTTTT. Translation gives CASSLPPGELFF.

This chain links TRBV19 with TRBJ1-3, with 12 bases identical to TRBD1. The V segment lost 7 bases and the J segment 1 base; nucleotides outside the gene matches: 11. Looked up from germline, CDR1 is LNHDA and CDR2 is SQIVND (reference sequence). The CDR3 extends over 18 amino acids. The CDR3 DNA follows: TGTGCCAGTACTCCTTGGGACAGGGGGCGATTATCTGGAAACACCATATATTTT. As protein: CASTPWDRGRLSGNTIYF.

In this sample, this clone turned up a few times. V gene TRBV5-1 combines with J gene TRBJ2-2; 7 bases line up with TRBD1. V trimming: 3 bases; J trimming: 3 bases; junction bases outside the gene matches: 11. The CDR3 has 17 residues. Germline V gene lookup returns CDR1 SGHRS and CDR2 YFSETQ. The CDR3 DNA follows: TGCGCCAGCAGCTCCGACGACAGGGTGGGGGACACCGGGGAGCTGTTTTTT. Translated, it gives CASSSDDRVGDTGELFF.

The rearrangement joins TRBV29-1 to TRBJ1-6, with D perhaps matching TRBD1 (6 bases). The germline V and J ends were trimmed by 4 bases and 6 bases, with 10 bases remaining between them. This CDR3 comprises 13 residues. Germline assignment: CDR1 SQVTM and CDR2 ANQGSEA. CDR3: CSVGEGGNSPLHF. CDR3 coding DNA: TGCAGCGTTGGGGAGGGGGGTAATTCACCCCTCCACTTT.

This chain joins TRBV7-9 and TRBJ2-1, with a possible D match to TRBD2 (6 bases). Germline CDR1 reads SEHNR; CDR2 reads FQNEAQ (reference sequence). V was cut by 0 bases and J by 3 bases, with 12 bases left in between. CDR3 length equals 16 residues. The CDR3 nucleotides read TGTGCCAGCAGCTTAGCCCGGGACTGGTTCTACAATGAGCAGTTCTTC. This gives the protein CASSLARDWFYNEQFF. Using reference TRBV7-9 and TRBJ2-1 for the parts outside the CDR3, the full variable domain is DTGVSQNPRHKITKRGQNVTFRCDPISEHNRLYWYRQTLGQGPEFLTYFQNEAQLEKSRLLSDRFSAERPKGSFSTLEIQRTEQGDSAMYLCASSLARDWFYNEQFFGPGTRLTVL.